Presented here are 9 T cell receptor beta chains from one specimen sequenced in a study of blood T cell repertoires in COVID-19. The assay was immunoSEQ multiplex PCR, and TCRdb's table has in-frame clones only and misses some. The sample yields about 160,000 clones, 75% to 90% seen once. The sample consisted of PBMCs or T cells enriched from blood (not recorded which). These receptors were taken from a woman aged 55-70 years who had recovered from COVID-19.

V usage is TRBV10-3 and J usage is TRBJ1-4; 10 positions match TRBD1. The CDR3 has 14 residues. V shed 4 bases and J 7 bases; nucleotides not matched to a gene: 3. Per germline, CDR1 ENHRY and CDR2 SYGVKD. The CDR3 sequence is CAISGGQGVEKLFF. In nucleotides, the CDR3 is TGTGCCATCAGTGGCGGACAGGGGGTTGAAAAACTGTTTTTT.

The chain is built from TRBV10-3 and TRBJ1-1, with 7 positions matching TRBD1. Germline V gene data show CDR1 as ENHRY and CDR2 as SYGVKD. The ends lost 6 bases at V and 2 bases at J; junction bases unmatched: 12. The CDR3 covers 16 residues. CDR3 DNA: TGTGCCATCAGGGGTTTTCGACAGGGATTAAACACTGAAGCTTTCTTT. Its protein product is CAIRGFRQGLNTEAFF.

The chain carries TRBV24-1 and TRBJ2-1; 12 bases line up with TRBD2. This CDR3 has 16 residues. After removal of 6 bases from V and 4 bases from J, the junction contained 6 bases not matched to a gene. Per the germline V gene, CDR1 is KGHDR and CDR2 is SFDVKD. Here the CDR3 reads CATSSGGTSGYNEQFF. The DNA for the CDR3 is TGTGCCACCAGTTCCGGCGGGACTAGCGGGTACAATGAGCAGTTCTTC.

V and J are TRBV7-2 and TRBJ2-2; 7 bases are shared with TRBD1. Germline-derived CDR1 and CDR2 are SGHTA and FQGNSA. The ends lost 8 bases at V and 4 bases at J; junction bases unmatched: 7. The CDR3 sequence is 14 residues long. The DNA of the CDR3 is TGTGCCAGCCTTGGACAGGCCGCCACCGGGGAGCTGTTTTTT. This gives the protein CASLGQAATGELFF.

This chain joins TRBV14 and TRBJ1-1; 7 bases fit TRBD1. The CDR3 sequence is 13 residues long. In germline, CDR1 is SGHDN, CDR2 FVKESK. V lost 6 bases to trimming and J lost 3 bases; unmatched junction nucleotides: 4. CDR3 amino acids: CASRLTGHTEAFF. Here the CDR3 DNA reads TGTGCCAGCAGGTTGACAGGGCACACTGAAGCTTTCTTT.

In its sample, this clone was seen once. The rearrangement uses TRBV2 and TRBJ1-1; 11 nucleotides match TRBD1. CDR1 SNHLY and CDR2 FYNNEI come from the germline V gene. V lost 1 base to trimming and J lost 5 bases; unmatched junction nucleotides: 15. This CDR3 is 19 amino acids long. CDR3 region: CASSEVVKEHRDRGTEAFF. The CDR3 DNA follows: TGTGCCAGCAGTGAAGTGGTAAAGGAACACCGGGACAGGGGGACTGAAGCTTTCTTT.

This chain uses TRBV15 with TRBJ1-2, with 7 bases aligning to TRBD1. CDR3 length: 14 amino acids. Germline V gene sequence: CDR1 LNHNV, CDR2 YYDKDF (reference sequence). V shed 0 bases, J shed 8 bases, and the junction held 6 bases outside the gene matches. The CDR3 is CATSRDGQGEGYTF. The CDR3 nucleotides are TGTGCCACCAGCAGAGATGGTCAGGGGGAAGGCTACACCTTC.

As regards this clone: At one end, the junction sequence differs from germline, possibly due to a read error. This rearrangement joins TRBV25-1 to TRBJ1-2, with TRBD1 identical over 9 bases. Germline CDR1 reads MGHDK; CDR2 reads SYGVNS. The CDR3 sequence is 15 residues long. The CDR3 sequence is CAGSEVTDRGYGYTF. In nucleotides, the CDR3 is TGTGCCGGCAGTGAAGTAACGGACAGGGGCTATGGCTACACCTTC.

CDR3 sequence: CASSLVGARNQPQHF. CDR3 DNA sequence: TGCGCCAGCAGCTTGGTAGGGGCCCGCAATCAGCCCCAGCATTTT. This chain uses TRBV5-1 with TRBJ1-5; a weak D match, TRBD1 (5 bases). The length of the CDR3 is 15 residues. Germline CDR1 SGHRS, CDR2 YFSETQ. The ends were cut back, 0 bases at V and 2 bases at J, with 9 bases in the middle.